The source of this T cell receptor beta chain is a study of cytomegalovirus exposure and HLA in healthy donors. V lost 6 bases, J lost 0 bases, and 12 bases lay in between. The CDR3 is 15 residues long. Germline V CDR1 and CDR2: KGHSH, LQKENI. Overall study findings and caveats: CMV serostatus stood as the only immune exposure information on hand. The study put some 150 TCR beta chains on its list as cytomegalovirus-associated.

A few counts support this clone. Its specificity is unknown. 60 Vbeta and 13 Jbeta primers were used in PCR. Data came from immunoSEQ multiplex PCR; TCRdb stores just in-frame clones and leaves some out. Of 150,000 to 200,000 clones listed, over 80% were seen once; the top ten hold around 6.6%. Source material: PBMCs. The V and J genes are TRBV18 and TRBJ1-3; D is uncertain. The origin of this receptor is a male donor in good health and CMV-seropositive. CDR3 nucleotide sequence: TGTGCCAGCTCCGACCGACGGGGCTCTGGAAACACCATATATTTT. The encoded protein is CASSDRRGSGNTIYF.